These T cell receptor beta chains were read from a single sample in a study of human T cells and chemical hapten exposure. MiXCR was run by TCRdb on the RACE reads, yielding one entry per CDR3 protein. Of some 110,000 distinct CDR3 sequences listed, more than 10% were seen once; the top ten hold about 1.6%. The material sequenced was whole blood, taken in connection with sensitization to the hapten diphenylcyclopropenone (DPC). Receptors were obtained from a woman aged 50 to 60 with alopecia areata. Some clones in this sample may be carry-over from other donors' samples. The CDR3 runs from the conserved cysteine through the conserved F or W. The D gene is left open where the match is weak.

J gene,CDR3 length,V gene,D gene,CDR3 protein
TRBJ1-5,13,TRBV29-1,.,CSVEGEANQPQHF
TRBJ2-7,14,TRBV11-1,.,CASSWGGSTYEQYF
TRBJ2-5,13,TRBV9,.,CASSVAGGVTQYF
TRBJ2-3,13,TRBV7-9,.,CASGRGSTDTQYF
TRBJ2-7,15,TRBV6-2/TRBV6-3,.,CASSLLRDFSYEQYF
TRBJ2-2,15,TRBV5-6,TRBD2,CASSHGRKYTGELFF
TRBJ2-2,16,TRBV20-1,.,CSASHHGVGNTGELFF
TRBJ1-1,12,TRBV10-1,.,CASRTEAFEAFF
TRBJ1-2,12,TRBV29-1,.,CSVTDAKYGYTF
TRBJ2-7,14,TRBV6-1,TRBD1,CASSLFGTGEEQYF
TRBJ2-1,14,TRBV6-2/TRBV6-3,.,CASSFFGGSSEQFF
TRBJ2-4,14,TRBV7-2,.,CASSPRDAKNIQYF
TRBJ2-1,16,TRBV7-2,TRBD1,CASSPEGTGPDNEQFF
TRBJ2-2,14,TRBV7-9,TRBD2,CANGLAENTGELFF
TRBJ2-1,14,TRBV7-6,.,CASQAGMGFNEQFF
TRBJ2-3,14,TRBV28,TRBD2,CASGTSGEGDTQYF
TRBJ1-6,17,TRBV7-9,.,CASSLAGILSYNSPLHF
TRBJ2-6,16,TRBV7-8,.,CASSLGGRSGANVLTF
TRBJ2-4,16,TRBV5-4,.,CASSLAPGAAKNIQYF
TRBJ2-7,15,TRBV4-1,.,CASSHSGGGGSEQYF
TRBJ2-1,15,TRBV5-1,TRBD1,CASSPGQGNYNEQFF
TRBJ1-1,15,TRBV28,.,CASTLPGGGNTEAFF
TRBJ2-3,16,TRBV28,TRBD2,CASRGETSGPRDTQYF
TRBJ2-7,13,TRBV18,TRBD1,CASSPGDRGEQYF
TRBJ1-5,15,TRBV7-9,TRBD1,CASSLEGTGNQPQHF
TRBJ2-4,13,TRBV5-1,.,CASSLEWATIQYF
TRBJ2-3,13,TRBV10-1,.,CASSERGADTQYF
TRBJ1-2,14,TRBV12-3/TRBV12-4,TRBD1,CASREGTGPYGYTF
TRBJ2-5,12,TRBV7-2,.,CASSPTWETQYF
TRBJ2-1,15,TRBV28,.,CASPPLGAEANEQFF
TRBJ2-7,14,TRBV12-3/TRBV12-4,TRBD1,CASSFGTALLEQYF
TRBJ1-1,14,TRBV13,.,CASSTRRDSAEAFF
TRBJ2-6,17,TRBV19,TRBD1,CATQGGQLPSGANVLTF
TRBJ1-1,17,TRBV6-2/TRBV6-3,.,CASSYQLSGVSDTEAFF
TRBJ1-3,15,TRBV12-3/TRBV12-4,.,CASNQGLVAGNTIYF
TRBJ1-1,17,TRBV11-2,.,CASSSSLGLSLDAEAFF
TRBJ1-5,15,TRBV4-2,.,CASSQDGMFNQPQHF